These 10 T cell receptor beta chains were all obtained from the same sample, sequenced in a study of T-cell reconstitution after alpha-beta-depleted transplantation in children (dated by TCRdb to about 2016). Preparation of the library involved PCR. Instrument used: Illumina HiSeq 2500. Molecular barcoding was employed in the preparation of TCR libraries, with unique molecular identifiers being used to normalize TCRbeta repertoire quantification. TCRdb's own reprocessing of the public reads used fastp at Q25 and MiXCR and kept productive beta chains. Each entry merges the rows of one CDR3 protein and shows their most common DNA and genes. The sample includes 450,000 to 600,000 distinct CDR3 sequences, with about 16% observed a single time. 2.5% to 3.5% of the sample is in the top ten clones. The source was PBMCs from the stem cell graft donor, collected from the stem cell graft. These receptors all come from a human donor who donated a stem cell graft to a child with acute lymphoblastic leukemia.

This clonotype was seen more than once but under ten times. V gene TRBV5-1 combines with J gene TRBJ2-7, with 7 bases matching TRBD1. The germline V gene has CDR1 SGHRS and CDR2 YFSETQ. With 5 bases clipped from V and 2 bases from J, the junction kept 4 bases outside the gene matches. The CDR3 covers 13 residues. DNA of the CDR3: TGCGCCAGCAGAAGGGACAGTACCTACGAGCAGTACTTC. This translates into CASRRDSTYEQYF.

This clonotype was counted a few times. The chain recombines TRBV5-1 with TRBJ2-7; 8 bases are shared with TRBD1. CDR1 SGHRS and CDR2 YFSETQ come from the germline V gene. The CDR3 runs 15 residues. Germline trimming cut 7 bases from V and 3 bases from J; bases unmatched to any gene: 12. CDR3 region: CASRQGSYRNYEQYF. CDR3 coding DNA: TGCGCCAGCCGACAGGGGTCGTACAGAAACTACGAGCAGTACTTC.

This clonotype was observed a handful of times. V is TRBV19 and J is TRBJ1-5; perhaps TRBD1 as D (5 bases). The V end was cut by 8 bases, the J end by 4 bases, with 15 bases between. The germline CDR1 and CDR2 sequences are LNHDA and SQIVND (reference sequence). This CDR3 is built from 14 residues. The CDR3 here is CASWSGGGNQPQHF. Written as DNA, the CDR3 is TGTGCCAGTTGGTCCGGTGGGGGTAATCAGCCCCAGCATTTT.

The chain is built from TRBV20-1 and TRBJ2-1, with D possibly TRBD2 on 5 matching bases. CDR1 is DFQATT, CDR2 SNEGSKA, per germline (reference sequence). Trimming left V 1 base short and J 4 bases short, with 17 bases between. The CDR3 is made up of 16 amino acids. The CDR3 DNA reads TGCAGTGCTAGAGTACGGGAACTTGATGGTTACAATGAGCAGTTCTTC. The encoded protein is CSARVRELDGYNEQFF.

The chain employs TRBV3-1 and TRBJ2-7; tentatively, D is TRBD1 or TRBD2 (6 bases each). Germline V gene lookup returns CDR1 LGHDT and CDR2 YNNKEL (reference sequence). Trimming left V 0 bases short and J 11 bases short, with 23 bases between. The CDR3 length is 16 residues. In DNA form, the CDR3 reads TGTGCCAGCAGCCAAGATTGGGGGGCTACCTTGTCTAAGGAGTACTTC. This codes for CASSQDWGATLSKEYF.

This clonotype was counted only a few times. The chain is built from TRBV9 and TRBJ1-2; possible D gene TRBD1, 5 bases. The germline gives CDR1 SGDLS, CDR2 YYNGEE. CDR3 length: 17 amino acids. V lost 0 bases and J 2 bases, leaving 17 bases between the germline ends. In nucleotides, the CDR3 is TGTGCCAGCAGCGTAGGAGGTAATGTGGGGACCAACTATGGCTACACCTTC. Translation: CASSVGGNVGTNYGYTF.

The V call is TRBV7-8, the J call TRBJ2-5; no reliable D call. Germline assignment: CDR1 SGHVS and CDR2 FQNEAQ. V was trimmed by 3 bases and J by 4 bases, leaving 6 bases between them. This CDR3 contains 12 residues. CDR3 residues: CASSFGTETQYF. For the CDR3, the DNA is TGTGCCAGCAGCTTTGGCACAGAGACCCAGTACTTC.

The CDR3 reads CSVSGTANTGELFF. Written as DNA, the CDR3 is TGCAGCGTTTCCGGGACGGCGAACACCGGGGAGCTGTTTTTT. The J gene is TRBJ2-2, the V gene TRBV29-1, with D possibly being TRBD1 or TRBD2 (5 bases each). The CDR3 totals 14 residues. Germline lookup yields CDR1 SQVTM and CDR2 ANQGSEA. V was clipped by 5 bases and J by 0 bases, with 10 bases between them.

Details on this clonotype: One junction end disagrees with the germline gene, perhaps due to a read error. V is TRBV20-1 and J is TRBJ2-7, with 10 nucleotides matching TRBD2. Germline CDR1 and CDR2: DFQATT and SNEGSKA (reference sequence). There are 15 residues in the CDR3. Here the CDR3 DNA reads TGCAGTGCTAGGATCCTAGCGGGGGATTTTTACGAGAAGTACTTC. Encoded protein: CSARILAGDFYEKYF.

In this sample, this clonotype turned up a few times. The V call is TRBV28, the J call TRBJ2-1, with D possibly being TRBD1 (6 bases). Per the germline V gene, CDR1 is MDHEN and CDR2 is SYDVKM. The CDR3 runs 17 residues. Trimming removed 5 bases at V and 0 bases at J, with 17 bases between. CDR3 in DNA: TGTGCCAGCAGTCAATGGGGGCAGCGAGGCTCCTACAATGAGCAGTTCTTC. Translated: CASSQWGQRGSYNEQFF. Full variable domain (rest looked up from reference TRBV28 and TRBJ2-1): DVKVTQSSRYLVKRTGEKVFLECVQDMDHENMFWYRQDPGLGLRLIYFSYDVKMKEKGDIPEGYSVSREKKERFSLILESASTNQTSMYLCASSQWGQRGSYNEQFFGPGTRLTVL.